This T cell receptor beta chain emerged from a study of T-cell memory formation after mild COVID-19. Overall study: Largely donor-specific TCR clusters were found. Overall study results and limits: CM and EM subsets held most contracting CD4+ clones; EMRA held CD8+ ones. Some clones that responded were present in memory (sampled pre-infection), which suggests cross-reactive memory joined.

There are a few counts of this clonotype. Its target is not known. CDR3 length: 14 amino acids. The V end was cut by 4 bases, the J end by 6 bases, with 10 bases between. CDR1 and CDR2 from the germline V gene are SEHNR and FQNEAQ (reference sequence). Constant-segment primers were used for 5'RACE, and the resulting TCR alpha and TCR beta cDNA libraries carried sample barcodes and UMIs. TCRdb itself ran the 5' RACE reads through MiXCR, one entry per CDR3 protein. Of roughly 47,000 distinct CDR3 sequences in the sample, 7.3% were seen once. This TCR came from a man younger than 30 who had mild COVID-19 (a few samples of this study predate the infection). Cell type and time point are not known. This chain connects TRBV7-9 to TRBJ1-6, with D possibly TRBD1 on 5 matching bases. The material sequenced was PBMCs or a T cell subset sorted from them (not recorded which). CDR3 residues: CASSSWTPNSPLHF. The CDR3 DNA sequence: TGTGCCAGCAGCTCGTGGACACCTAATTCACCCCTCCACTTT. Drawing the rest from reference TRBV7-9 and TRBJ1-6, the complete variable domain is DTGVSQNPRHKITKRGQNVTFRCDPISEHNRLYWYRQTLGQGPEFLTYFQNEAQLEKSRLLSDRFSAERPKGSFSTLEIQRTEQGDSAMYLCASSSWTPNSPLHFGNGTRLTVT.